This TCR beta chain comes out of a study of cytomegalovirus exposure and HLA in healthy donors. Study conclusions and caveats: TCR beta chain V- and J-gene trimming was linked, in a later analysis, to a missense variant in DCLRE1C. Presence/absence results assume similar sequencing depth per donor, which may not hold. Several of the most significant clusters appeared, in a later analysis, to be linked to common viral pathogens.

CDR1 is MDHEN, CDR2 SYDVKM, per germline. Trimming pared 8 bases from V and 7 bases from J, leaving 21 bases between. CDR3 length equals 15 residues. PCR amplification relied on 60 Vbeta primers (plus 13 Jbeta primers). As processed by the authors: In a later analysis, of 79 million or so unique beta chains, approximately 10 million appeared in at least two donors. Clones were sequenced by immunoSEQ multiplex PCR, and TCRdb holds only the in-frame ones, with some missing. V and J calls and clone size come straight from that table; D and trimming were deduced from the DNA. Here the sample spans 90,000 to 95,000 clones, over 75% being singletons. Of note for this clone: Its specificity is not known.

This receptor was obtained from a girl aged 2-9 years in good health and CMV-seropositive. The sequencing sample was made of PBMCs. The gene calls are TRBV28 and TRBJ1-5; possible D gene TRBD1, 6 bases. Here the CDR3 DNA reads TGTGCCAGCGCCCCTTGGGAGGGGGTTGGACAGCCCCAGCATTTT. Translation gives CASAPWEGVGQPQHF.